The 3 T cell receptor beta chains in this list originate from one sample, sequenced in a study of technical replicates of blood from a handful of donors. The protocol was immunoSEQ multiplex PCR, while the TCRdb copy is restricted to in-frame clones and leaves out a portion. This table holds around 76,000 clones, 95% to 98% found once. Sequences were obtained from T cells isolated from PBMCs. The receptors here all came from a human donor in good health.

The chain recombines TRBV30 with TRBJ1-3; 8 bases agree with TRBD1. Unmatched junction bases numbered 12, after V lost 0 bases and J lost 2 bases. CDR3 length: 18 amino acids. Per the germline V gene, CDR1 is GTSNPN and CDR2 is SVGIG (reference sequence). DNA of the CDR3: TGTGCCTGGAGTGTGGTTTTCGGACAGGGTATTACTGGAAACACCATATATTTT. The encoded protein is CAWSVVFGQGITGNTIYF.

Only one count was recorded for this clone. The chain uses TRBV2 and TRBJ2-3; tentatively, D is TRBD2 (7 bases). V shed 5 bases and J shed 3 bases, with 15 bases lying between them. The CDR3 is 15 amino acids. The germline gives CDR1 SNHLY, CDR2 FYNNEI. CDR3 region: CASSYNRGGTDTQYF. For the CDR3, the DNA is TGTGCCAGCAGTTATAATAGGGGGGGGACAGATACGCAGTATTTT.

The V gene is TRBV29-1, the J gene TRBJ1-3; TRBD1 is a possible D gene (6 bases). Germline V gene data show CDR1 as SQVTM and CDR2 as ANQGSEA. Trimming took 4 bases from V and 2 from J, leaving 12 bases between them. CDR3 size: 14 residues. The DNA for the CDR3 is TGCAGCGTTGGTGTACAGGGTACTGGAAACACCATATATTTT. Its protein is CSVGVQGTGNTIYF.